Listed below are T cell receptor beta chains from one sample, sequenced in a study of control samples from healthy donors and cancer patients. The protocol was immunoSEQ multiplex PCR, while the TCRdb copy is restricted to in-frame clones and leaves out a portion. The data hold fewer than 500,000 clones, with 90% observed a single time. Sequencing was performed on PBMCs. The receptors here all came from a man aged 35-49 years with head and neck cancer. The CDR3 runs from the conserved cysteine through the conserved F or W.

j_call: TRBJ2-3
v_call: TRBV6-6
cdr3_aa: CASSDLAGGRDTQYF

j_call: TRBJ1-5
v_call: TRBV7-8
cdr3_aa: CASSFTDYSNQPQHF

j_call: TRBJ2-7
v_call: TRBV28
cdr3_aa: CASSQTGVGSYEQYF

j_call: TRBJ1-4
v_call: TRBV5-5
cdr3_aa: CASSNGQGENEKLFF

j_call: TRBJ1-3
v_call: TRBV9
cdr3_aa: CASSSEGNTIYF

j_call: TRBJ1-4
v_call: TRBV19
cdr3_aa: CASSTTGVGEKLFF

j_call: TRBJ1-2
v_call: TRBV28
cdr3_aa: CASSFPLKGSGRGNYGYTF

j_call: TRBJ2-7
v_call: TRBV28
cdr3_aa: CASRPLGGNEQYF

j_call: TRBJ2-5
v_call: TRBV6-6
cdr3_aa: CASRPPTGARETQYF

j_call: TRBJ2-7
v_call: TRBV10-3
cdr3_aa: CAISPAPDRDRSEQYF

j_call: TRBJ1-3
v_call: TRBV14
cdr3_aa: CASSPGFSGNTIYF

j_call: TRBJ2-2
v_call: TRBV30
cdr3_aa: CAWSRVTGHAGELFF

j_call: TRBJ2-5
v_call: TRBV19
cdr3_aa: CATETGSQETQYF

j_call: TRBJ1-2
v_call: TRBV4-1
cdr3_aa: CASSHETGFGRGYTF

j_call: TRBJ2-7
v_call: TRBV27
cdr3_aa: CASSSRTGEAYEQYF

j_call: TRBJ1-2
v_call: TRBV6-1
cdr3_aa: CASSDRDRGRGYTF

j_call: TRBJ1-5
v_call: TRBV27
cdr3_aa: CASSFLGQPQHF

j_call: TRBJ1-5
v_call: TRBV18
cdr3_aa: CASSPFPGQSNQPQHF

j_call: TRBJ1-2
v_call: TRBV5-4
cdr3_aa: CASSLPGRGNYTF

j_call: TRBJ2-1
v_call: TRBV28
cdr3_aa: CASSLLAGGSMDEQFF

j_call: TRBJ2-7
v_call: TRBV14
cdr3_aa: CATNQLGGGSGEQYF

j_call: TRBJ1-1
v_call: TRBV7-2
cdr3_aa: CASSYSAVSGAEAFF

j_call: TRBJ2-7
v_call: TRBV11-2
cdr3_aa: CASSARDSPYYEQYF

j_call: TRBJ1-2
v_call: TRBV5-1
cdr3_aa: CASKEGTGDYGYTF

j_call: TRBJ1-1
v_call: TRBV18
cdr3_aa: CASSPGQGPTEAFF

j_call: TRBJ2-5
v_call: TRBV5-1
cdr3_aa: CASSLGPAGVETQYF

j_call: TRBJ1-1
v_call: TRBV15
cdr3_aa: CATSRVPPGQGRPEAFF

j_call: TRBJ2-1
v_call: TRBV3-1/TRBV3-2
cdr3_aa: CASSIRQGAFDEQFF

j_call: TRBJ1-3
v_call: TRBV11-3
cdr3_aa: CASSKTGATGNTIYF

j_call: TRBJ1-5
v_call: TRBV30
cdr3_aa: CAWSVWDGQPQHF

j_call: TRBJ1-1
v_call: TRBV4-3
cdr3_aa: CASSQDDSMNTEAFF

j_call: TRBJ1-1
v_call: TRBV9
cdr3_aa: CASSVGEGVNTEAFF

j_call: TRBJ1-4
v_call: TRBV18
cdr3_aa: CASSPTGGNEKLFF

j_call: TRBJ2-1
v_call: TRBV11-3
cdr3_aa: CASSLSTHNEQFF

j_call: TRBJ2-7
v_call: TRBV19
cdr3_aa: CASSIARAEAYEQYF

j_call: TRBJ1-5
v_call: TRBV7-9
cdr3_aa: CASQDREVQPQHF

j_call: TRBJ2-7
v_call: TRBV4-1
cdr3_aa: CASSQVQNAGGAEQYF

j_call: TRBJ2-1
v_call: TRBV27
cdr3_aa: CASSLSAWGNEQFF

j_call: TRBJ1-2
v_call: TRBV7-2
cdr3_aa: CASSFKGAVGGYTF

j_call: TRBJ2-7
v_call: TRBV3-1/TRBV3-2
cdr3_aa: CASSRLPGYEQYF

j_call: TRBJ1-1
v_call: TRBV11-2
cdr3_aa: CASSHGTGAFF

j_call: TRBJ2-7
v_call: TRBV10-1
cdr3_aa: CASSESIRTDTYEQYF

j_call: TRBJ2-2
v_call: TRBV24-1
cdr3_aa: CATSESGTANTGELFF

j_call: TRBJ2-3
v_call: TRBV5-6
cdr3_aa: CASTKSGFTDTQYF

j_call: TRBJ2-5
v_call: TRBV29-1
cdr3_aa: CSVVVGTGVETQYF

j_call: TRBJ2-7
v_call: TRBV7-9
cdr3_aa: CASSPTSYEQYF

j_call: TRBJ1-5
v_call: TRBV10-3
cdr3_aa: CAIRDNNQPQHF

j_call: TRBJ1-1
v_call: TRBV7-8
cdr3_aa: CASSLGTGFYEAFF

j_call: TRBJ1-3
v_call: TRBV15
cdr3_aa: CATTGPHSGNTIYF

j_call: TRBJ1-2
v_call: TRBV28
cdr3_aa: CASSFSGTAYGYTF

j_call: TRBJ2-7
v_call: TRBV18
cdr3_aa: CASSPETGLSYEQYF

j_call: TRBJ2-1
v_call: TRBV24-1
cdr3_aa: CATSDYPQVDSYNEQFF

j_call: TRBJ1-2
v_call: TRBV7-9
cdr3_aa: CASSFNSTF

j_call: TRBJ1-1
v_call: TRBV9
cdr3_aa: CASSGQRGAFF

j_call: TRBJ2-5
v_call: TRBV28
cdr3_aa: CASSGVGGTQYF

j_call: TRBJ1-1
v_call: TRBV19
cdr3_aa: CASSIRVGMDTEAFF